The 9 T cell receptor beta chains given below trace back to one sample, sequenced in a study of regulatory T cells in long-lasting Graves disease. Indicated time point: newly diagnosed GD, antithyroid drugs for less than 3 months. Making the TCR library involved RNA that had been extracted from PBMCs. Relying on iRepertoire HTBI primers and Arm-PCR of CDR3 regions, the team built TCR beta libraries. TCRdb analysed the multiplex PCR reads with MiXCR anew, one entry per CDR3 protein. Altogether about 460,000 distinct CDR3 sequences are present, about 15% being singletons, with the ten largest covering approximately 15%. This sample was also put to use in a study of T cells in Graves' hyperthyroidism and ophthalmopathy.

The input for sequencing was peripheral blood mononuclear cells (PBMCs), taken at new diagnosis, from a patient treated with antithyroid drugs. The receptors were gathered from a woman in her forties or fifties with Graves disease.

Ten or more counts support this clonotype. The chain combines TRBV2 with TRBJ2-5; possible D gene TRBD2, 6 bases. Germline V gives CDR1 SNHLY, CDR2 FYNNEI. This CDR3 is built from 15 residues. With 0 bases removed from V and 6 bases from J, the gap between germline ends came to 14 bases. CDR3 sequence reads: CASSEAGGARKTQYF. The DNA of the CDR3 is TGTGCCAGCAGTGAAGCGGGCGGGGCTCGGAAGACCCAGTACTTC.

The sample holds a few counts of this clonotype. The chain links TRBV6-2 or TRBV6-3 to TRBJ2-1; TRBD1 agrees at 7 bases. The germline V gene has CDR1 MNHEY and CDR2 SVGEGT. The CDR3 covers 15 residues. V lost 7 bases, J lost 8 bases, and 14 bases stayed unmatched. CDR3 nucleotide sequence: TGTGCCAGCACCCGACAGGGTGGTGTTGGTTATGAGCAGTTCTTC. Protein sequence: CASTRQGGVGYEQFF.

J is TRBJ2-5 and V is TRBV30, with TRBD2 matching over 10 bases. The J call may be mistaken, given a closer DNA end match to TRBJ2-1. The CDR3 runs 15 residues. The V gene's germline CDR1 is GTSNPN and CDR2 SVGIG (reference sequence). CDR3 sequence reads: CAWSVSSGSFDEQFF. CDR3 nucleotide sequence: TGTGCCTGGAGTGTCTCTAGCGGGAGTTTCGATGAGCAGTTCTTC.

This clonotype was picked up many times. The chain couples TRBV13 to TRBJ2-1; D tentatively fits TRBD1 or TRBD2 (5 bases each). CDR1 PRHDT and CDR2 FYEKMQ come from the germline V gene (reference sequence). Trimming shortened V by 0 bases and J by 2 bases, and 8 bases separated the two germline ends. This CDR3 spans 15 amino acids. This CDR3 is CASSLGGVTYNEQFF. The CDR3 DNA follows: TGTGCCAGCAGCTTAGGGGGGGTCACCTACAATGAGCAGTTCTTC.

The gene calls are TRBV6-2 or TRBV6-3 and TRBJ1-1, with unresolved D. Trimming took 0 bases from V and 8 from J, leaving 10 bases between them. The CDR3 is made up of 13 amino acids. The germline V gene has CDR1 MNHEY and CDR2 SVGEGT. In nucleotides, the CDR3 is TGTGCCAGCAGTTACTCGAACGGCCGAGAAGCTTTCTTT. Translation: CASSYSNGREAFF.

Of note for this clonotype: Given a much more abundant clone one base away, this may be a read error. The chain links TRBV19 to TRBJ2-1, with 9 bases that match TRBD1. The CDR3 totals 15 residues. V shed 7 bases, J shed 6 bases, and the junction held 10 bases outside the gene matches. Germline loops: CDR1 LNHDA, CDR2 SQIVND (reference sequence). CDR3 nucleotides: TGTGCCAGTAATTTCCCATCGACAGGGGGCAATGAGCAGTTCTTC. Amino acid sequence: CASNFPSTGGNEQFF.

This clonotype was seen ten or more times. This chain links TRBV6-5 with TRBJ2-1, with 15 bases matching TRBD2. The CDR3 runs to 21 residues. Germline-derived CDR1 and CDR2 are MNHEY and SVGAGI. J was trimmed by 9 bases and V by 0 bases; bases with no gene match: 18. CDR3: CASSYSRPGLAGGGTRGEQFF. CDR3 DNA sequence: TGTGCCAGCAGTTACTCGCGGCCGGGACTAGCGGGAGGAGGCACTAGGGGTGAGCAGTTCTTC.

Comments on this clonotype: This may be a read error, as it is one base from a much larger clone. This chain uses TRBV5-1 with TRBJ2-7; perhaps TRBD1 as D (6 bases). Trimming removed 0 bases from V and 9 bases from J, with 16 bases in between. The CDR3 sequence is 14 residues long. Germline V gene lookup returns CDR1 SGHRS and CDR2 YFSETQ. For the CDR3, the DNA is TGCGCCAGCAGCTTGGAGGCGACCCAAGGGGGGCAGTACTTC. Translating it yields CASSLEATQGGQYF.

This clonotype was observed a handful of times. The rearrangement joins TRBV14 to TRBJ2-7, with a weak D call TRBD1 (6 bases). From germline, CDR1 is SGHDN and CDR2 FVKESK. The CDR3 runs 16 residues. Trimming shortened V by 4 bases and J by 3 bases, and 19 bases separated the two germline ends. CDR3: CASSRNPGHIDYEQYF. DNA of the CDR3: TGTGCCAGCAGCCGGAATCCGGGACACATAGACTACGAGCAGTACTTC.